These 10 T cell receptor beta chains originate from one sample sequenced in a study of T cells in placental villitis. This was the immunoSEQ v4 assay. Produced via immunoSEQ multiplex PCR; TCRdb's table is partial and in-frame only. The profile shows roughly 1,400 clones, approximately 82% of them singletons. Study results and caveats: Placentae with villitis of unknown etiology showed clonal expansion, median clonality approximately 0.056 versus control roughly 0.006.

The antigens of these receptors remain unknown. Sequenced sample: placental tissue containing maternal and fetal cells. All receptors come from a human patient with villitis of unknown etiology; the placental T cells may come from both mother and fetus.

The CDR3 DNA is TGTGCCAGCAGTTTAGCGGGAGGGCCGGACGAGCAGTTCTTC. It codes for CASSLAGGPDEQFF. The genes are TRBV6-5 and TRBJ2-1; 11 bases map to TRBD2. Germline CDR1 and CDR2: MNHEY and SVGAGI. This CDR3 region has 14 residues. J gave up 10 bases and V 4 bases, and 6 bases lay outside the gene matches.

As to this clone: Other nucleotide sequences in the sample specify the same CDR3. The V gene is TRBV5-4, the J gene TRBJ2-7; 9 bases map to TRBD1. V lost 4 bases and J lost 7; bases outside the gene matches: 15. From germline, CDR1 is SGHNT and CDR2 YYREEE (reference sequence). CDR3 size: 16 residues. The CDR3 DNA reads TGTGCCAGCAGCGAAAAATTCGGGACAGGGCTGCTGGAGCAGTACTTC. It is translated as CASSEKFGTGLLEQYF.

The chain links TRBV7-3 to TRBJ2-3; 9 nucleotides agree with TRBD1. Germline trimming cut 5 bases from V and 3 bases from J; bases unmatched to any gene: 9. The CDR3 contains 16 residues. The germline CDR1 and CDR2 sequences are SGHTA and FQGTGA. CDR3 residues: CASSARQGGNTDTQYF. Here the CDR3 DNA reads TGTGCCAGCAGCGCCAGACAGGGGGGGAATACAGATACGCAGTATTTT.

This clone was seen a single time. The chain carries TRBV7-9 and TRBJ2-7; tentatively, D is TRBD1 or TRBD2 (5 bases each). Trimming removed 1 base from V and 2 bases from J, with 12 bases in between. CDR3 size: 15 residues. The germline CDR1 and CDR2 sequences are SEHNR and FQNEAQ (reference sequence). The CDR3 protein is CASSLGPGTTYEQYF. The CDR3 DNA reads as TGTGCCAGCAGCTTAGGCCCCGGGACCACCTACGAGCAGTACTTC.

The V gene is TRBV10-3, the J gene TRBJ2-3, with 12 bases aligning to TRBD2. The CDR3 has 14 amino acids. The germline CDR1 and CDR2 sequences are ENHRY and SYGVKD. V was clipped by 7 bases and J by 6 bases; unmatched bases: 5. The CDR3 protein is CAIMGTSGSDTQYF. CDR3 in DNA: TGTGCCATCATGGGGACTAGCGGGTCTGATACGCAGTATTTT.

The J gene is TRBJ2-3, the V gene TRBV2, with TRBD2 identical over 14 bases. Germline V gene sequence: CDR1 SNHLY, CDR2 FYNNEI. The CDR3 loop spans 17 amino acids. The ends lost 7 bases at V and 1 base at J; junction bases unmatched: 7. CDR3 sequence: CASMGTSGRWGTDTQYF. For the CDR3, the DNA is TGTGCCAGCATGGGGACTAGCGGGAGATGGGGCACAGATACGCAGTATTTT. Looking up the rest from reference TRBV2 and TRBJ2-3 gives the full variable domain: EPEVTQTPSHQVTQMGQEVILRCVPISNHLYFYWYRQILGQKVEFLVSFYNNEISEKSEIFDDQFSVERPDGSNFTLKIRSTKLEDSAMYFCASMGTSGRWGTDTQYFGPGTRLTVL.

This chain connects TRBV19 to TRBJ2-5, with TRBD2 as a possible D gene (5 bases). CDR3 length equals 13 residues. Germline CDR1 LNHDA, CDR2 SQIVND (reference sequence). With 1 base removed from V and 5 bases from J, the gap between germline ends came to 8 bases. The CDR3 loop reads CASSIVGGETQYF. The CDR3 nucleotides read TGTGCCAGTAGTATAGTCGGAGGTGAGACCCAGTACTTC.

This clone was counted only a few times. The chain carries TRBV19 and TRBJ1-1, with 7 positions matching TRBD1. J was trimmed by 5 bases and V by 5 bases; bases with no gene match: 8. Germline values: CDR1 LNHDA, CDR2 SQIVND (reference sequence). The CDR3 runs to 14 residues. CDR3 loop: CASSPQQGGTEAFF. CDR3 nucleotides: TGTGCCAGTAGTCCACAGCAGGGGGGGACTGAAGCTTTCTTT.

This chain connects TRBV7-9 to TRBJ1-4; D ambiguous. The germline gives CDR1 SEHNR, CDR2 FQNEAQ (reference sequence). CDR3 length: 14 residues. V shed 5 bases and J shed 8 bases, with 15 bases lying between them. CDR3 in amino acids: CASSLSFIREKLFF. The DNA for the CDR3 is TGTGCCAGCAGCCTCTCTTTCATCAGGGAAAAACTGTTTTTT.

This clone was counted once. The chain couples TRBV12-3 or TRBV12-4 to TRBJ2-1; D is uncertain. The CDR3 has 12 residues. Trimming left V 5 bases short and J 8 bases short, with 10 bases between. As DNA, the CDR3 is TGTGCCAGCAGTCCCCTAGGGTATGAGCAGTTCTTC. It codes for CASSPLGYEQFF.